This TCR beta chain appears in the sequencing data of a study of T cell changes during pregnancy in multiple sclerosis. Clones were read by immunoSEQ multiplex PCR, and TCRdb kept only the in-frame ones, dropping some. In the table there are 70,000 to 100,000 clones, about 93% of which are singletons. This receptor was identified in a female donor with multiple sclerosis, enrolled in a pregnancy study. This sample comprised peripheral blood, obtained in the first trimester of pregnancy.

CDR3 amino acids: CASTQWRASFSTDTQYF. DNA of the CDR3: TGTGCCAGCACCCAGTGGAGGGCCAGCTTTAGCACAGATACGCAGTATTTT. The chain links TRBV7-9 to TRBJ2-3, with D perhaps matching TRBD2 (6 bases). The CDR3 is 17 residues long. Germline loops: CDR1 SEHNR, CDR2 FQNEAQ (reference sequence). V was shortened by 7 bases and J by 0 bases, with 20 bases between the two germline ends.